A selection of T cell receptor beta chains follows, all from one sample in a study of blood T cell repertoires in COVID-19. Data came from immunoSEQ multiplex PCR; TCRdb stores just in-frame clones and leaves some out. Among fewer than 40,000 clones listed, roughly nine tenths were seen once. Sequences were obtained from peripheral blood. The receptors here all came from a man older than 75 with acute or convalescent COVID-19. The conserved cysteine and the conserved F or W are not part of the CDR3 here.

V gene: TRBV5-1; J gene: TRBJ1-1; CDR3 protein: ASSSMTELNTEAF
V gene: TRBV27; J gene: TRBJ2-3; CDR3 protein: ASRTRQGGLDTQY
V gene: TRBV5-6; J gene: TRBJ1-1; CDR3 protein: ASSFGQGNTEAF
V gene: TRBV2; J gene: TRBJ2-5; CDR3 protein: ASKQSGETQY
V gene: TRBV7-2; J gene: TRBJ1-2; CDR3 protein: ASSLALRPGGYT
V gene: TRBV6-6; J gene: TRBJ2-5; CDR3 protein: ASKYGSRETQY
V gene: TRBV19; J gene: TRBJ2-2; CDR3 protein: ASSMGLAYTGELF
V gene: TRBV24-1; J gene: TRBJ2-1; CDR3 protein: ATSDAGLAGGPGEQF
V gene: TRBV5-1; J gene: TRBJ1-1; CDR3 protein: ASSLGGTGGAGTEAF
V gene: TRBV5-1; J gene: TRBJ1-1; CDR3 protein: ASSLGSGLTEAF
V gene: TRBV6-1; J gene: TRBJ2-7; CDR3 protein: ASSEEFGTGSYEQY
V gene: TRBV7-9; J gene: TRBJ2-7; CDR3 protein: ASSLLGLAGGEQY
V gene: TRBV18; J gene: TRBJ1-1; CDR3 protein: ASSPGMNQGAF
V gene: TRBV30; J gene: TRBJ1-2; CDR3 protein: AWSRAFRASYGYT
V gene: TRBV29-1; J gene: TRBJ2-2; CDR3 protein: SVERGRNTGELF
V gene: TRBV29-1; J gene: TRBJ2-1; CDR3 protein: SGTLAGGSYNEQF
V gene: TRBV7-2; J gene: TRBJ1-3; CDR3 protein: ASSFQAGGANTIY
V gene: TRBV14; J gene: TRBJ1-1; CDR3 protein: ASSRGLLGTEAF
V gene: TRBV11-2; J gene: TRBJ2-7; CDR3 protein: ASSSAIQNYEQY
V gene: TRBV10-1; J gene: TRBJ2-7; CDR3 protein: ASSEGGSGPPYEQY
V gene: TRBV5-1; J gene: TRBJ1-6; CDR3 protein: ASSLQLPGTESNSPLH
V gene: TRBV30; J gene: TRBJ1-2; CDR3 protein: AGDGTPNNYGYT
V gene: TRBV19; J gene: TRBJ2-3; CDR3 protein: ASSPGTSGSTDTQY
V gene: TRBV5-1; J gene: TRBJ2-7; CDR3 protein: ASSLGDSSYEQY
V gene: TRBV11-3; J gene: TRBJ2-5; CDR3 protein: ASSLVSGSKETQY
V gene: TRBV29-1; J gene: TRBJ2-1; CDR3 protein: SVAWTTVVQQF
V gene: TRBV19; J gene: TRBJ2-7; CDR3 protein: ASSIERGNEQY
V gene: TRBV7-9; J gene: TRBJ2-5; CDR3 protein: ASSQGSTGSIQETQY
V gene: TRBV27; J gene: TRBJ2-1; CDR3 protein: ASSLSIPSGRLSYNEQF
V gene: TRBV11-2; J gene: TRBJ2-7; CDR3 protein: ASSFLGGQGAGEQY
V gene: TRBV18; J gene: TRBJ2-1; CDR3 protein: ASSPPPQGDEQF
V gene: TRBV28; J gene: TRBJ1-1; CDR3 protein: ASNWQGASWTEAF
V gene: TRBV5-8; J gene: TRBJ2-2; CDR3 protein: ASSFGGRPNTGELF
V gene: TRBV5-1; J gene: TRBJ2-7; CDR3 protein: ALNLLREQY
V gene: TRBV20-1; J gene: TRBJ2-5; CDR3 protein: SARGGKAQY
V gene: TRBV4-2; J gene: TRBJ1-2; CDR3 protein: ASSQQTGDGYT
V gene: TRBV7-9; J gene: TRBJ1-6; CDR3 protein: ASSLGQNNSPLH
V gene: TRBV19; J gene: TRBJ2-1; CDR3 protein: ASSIDRAGGLVNEQF
V gene: TRBV11-3; J gene: TRBJ2-1; CDR3 protein: ASSLDWGSLSGRGNEQF
V gene: TRBV7-2; J gene: TRBJ2-2; CDR3 protein: ASGLTVTGELF
V gene: TRBV7-2; J gene: TRBJ1-6; CDR3 protein: ASSSGQYKTYNSPLH